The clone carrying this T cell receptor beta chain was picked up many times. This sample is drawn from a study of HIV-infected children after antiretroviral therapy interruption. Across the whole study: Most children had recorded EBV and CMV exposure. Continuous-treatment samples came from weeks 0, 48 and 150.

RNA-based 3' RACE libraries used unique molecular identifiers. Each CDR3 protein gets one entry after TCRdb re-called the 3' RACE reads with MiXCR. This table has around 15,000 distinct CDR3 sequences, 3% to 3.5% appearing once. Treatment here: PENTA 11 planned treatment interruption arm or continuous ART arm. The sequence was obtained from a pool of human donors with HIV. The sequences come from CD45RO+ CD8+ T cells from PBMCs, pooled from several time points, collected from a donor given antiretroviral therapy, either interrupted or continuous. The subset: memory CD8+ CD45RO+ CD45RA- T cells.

CDR3 region: CSVLTGEQYF. CDR3 nucleotide sequence: TGCAGCGTTCTAACAGGCGAGCAGTACTTC. V gene TRBV29-1 combines with J gene TRBJ2-7, with D maybe TRBD1 (5 bases). V dropped 5 bases and J dropped 6 bases, with 8 bases sitting between them. This CDR3 has 10 amino acids. CDR1 SQVTM and CDR2 ANQGSEA come from the germline V gene.